The sequence of this TCR beta chain was determined in a study of shared clonotypes between healthy human individuals. This table comes from immunoSEQ multiplex PCR, and its TCRdb copy is limited to in-frame clones, with some not included. In the table there are 2 million to 3 million clones, 93% of which are singletons. Donors comprised only Caucasian adults living in Nashville, Tennessee. Comments on this clone: In the same sample, other DNA sequences code for this CDR3.

This sequence originates from a man aged 18 to 30 in good health. Some clones in this sample may be carry-over from other donors' samples. Material for sequencing was naive CD4+ T cells from PBMCs. Subset specified: CD45RA+ positively selected.

The CDR3 DNA reads TGTGCCAGCAGTTTACGGTCGGACTATGGCTACACCTTC. Residues: CASSLRSDYGYTF. The V call is TRBV28, the J call TRBJ1-2, with D unclear. V shed 2 bases and J shed 3 bases, with 7 bases lying between them. The length of the CDR3 is 13 residues. Germline-derived CDR1 and CDR2 are MDHEN and SYDVKM.